The 20 T cell receptor beta chains presented below share a single source sample, sequenced in a study of T cell responses to AZD1222 COVID-19 vaccine. TCRdb's copy holds only in-frame clones and misses some; the assay was immunoSEQ multiplex PCR. The table shows about 110,000 clones, with 88% occurring only once. Specimen: peripheral blood, collected on day 0 of AZD1222 vaccination. The receptor set was obtained from an adult in good health.

The chain recombines TRBV7-6 with TRBJ1-1, with D possibly being TRBD1 (6 bases). The germline V gene encodes CDR1 SGHVS and CDR2 FNYEAQ. Trimming took off 1 base at V and 2 bases at J, with 11 bases between the two ends. The CDR3 has 15 amino acids. The DNA for the CDR3 is TGTGCCAGCAGCTTAGGGGGGGCCCTCAACACTGAAGCTTTCTTT. Translated, it gives CASSLGGALNTEAFF.

V usage is TRBV11-2 and J usage is TRBJ1-2, with D possibly TRBD1 on 6 matching bases. The germline CDR1 and CDR2 sequences are SGHAT and FQNNGV. CDR3 length: 14 amino acids. V was pared by 5 bases and J by 4 bases, with 14 bases between. The CDR3 here is CASSPGDNSYGYTF. The CDR3 DNA sequence: TGTGCCAGCAGCCCCGGGGACAACAGCTATGGCTACACCTTC.

The gene calls are TRBV12-5 and TRBJ1-5; the D is unclear. This CDR3 has 14 residues. Germline CDR1 reads LGHNT; CDR2 reads FRNRAP. V lost 6 bases to trimming and J lost 2 bases, with 11 bases between them. CDR3 in amino acids: CASGVTIGNQPQHF. The CDR3 coding sequence is TGTGCTAGTGGCGTGACAATAGGCAATCAGCCCCAGCATTTT.

The chain carries TRBV4-2 and TRBJ1-3; D unresolved. CDR1 is LGHNA and CDR2 is YNFKEQ in the germline V gene. V shed 0 bases and J shed 0 bases, with 9 bases lying between them. The CDR3 has 16 residues. CDR3 loop: CASSQEGRISGNTIYF. The CDR3, as DNA: TGTGCCAGCAGCCAAGAGGGCAGGATCTCTGGAAACACCATATATTTT.

The chain recombines TRBV7-9 with TRBJ1-1; D not certain. Germline CDR1 is SEHNR and CDR2 is FQNEAQ (reference sequence). Trimming left V 0 bases short and J 4 bases short, with 18 bases between. CDR3 length equals 17 residues. CDR3: CASSLASLRAWGTEAFF. CDR3 DNA sequence: TGTGCCAGCAGCTTAGCATCCTTGCGGGCGTGGGGCACTGAAGCTTTCTTT.

This chain links TRBV28 with TRBJ2-7; 7 bases are a match to TRBD1. Trimming at V came to 7 bases and at J to 4 bases, leaving 7 bases not matched to a gene. The CDR3 is made up of 13 amino acids. Germline CDR1 is MDHEN and CDR2 is SYDVKM. The CDR3 coding sequence is TGTGCCAGCACACCAGGACAGGCGTACGAGCAGTACTTC. It specifies CASTPGQAYEQYF.

This chain joins TRBV11-1 and TRBJ2-2; weak D call: TRBD2 (5 bases). V lost 5 bases and J lost 2, with 9 bases in between. The CDR3 is 14 residues long. Germline V gives CDR1 SGHAT, CDR2 FQDESV (reference sequence). The CDR3, as DNA: TGTGCCAGCAGCCGACGGGGTAACACCGGGGAGCTGTTTTTT. This codes for CASSRRGNTGELFF.

This clone is a singleton in its sample. The V call is TRBV6-2 or TRBV6-3, the J call TRBJ2-3; D call uncertain. Trimming stripped 3 bases from V and 5 bases from J, with 3 bases between. CDR1 and CDR2 from the germline V gene are MNHEY and SVGEGT. CDR3 length: 11 residues. The CDR3 sequence is CASSYIDTQYF. The CDR3 DNA reads TGTGCCAGCAGTTATATAGATACGCAGTATTTT.

This clone came up once. CDR3 loop: CASSQPGTSGPTDTQYF. The CDR3 DNA is TGTGCCAGCAGTCAACCGGGGACTAGCGGGCCCACAGATACGCAGTATTTT. The chain recombines TRBV27 with TRBJ2-3; 12 bases map to TRBD2. This CDR3 comprises 17 residues. The trim removed 5 bases at V and 2 bases at J, leaving 8 bases unmatched. Germline V gene lookup returns CDR1 MNHEY and CDR2 SMNVEV (reference sequence).

The rearrangement links TRBV4-1 to TRBJ2-7, with D tentatively TRBD2 (5 bases). The CDR3 totals 14 residues. CDR1 is MGHRA, CDR2 YSYEKL, per germline. The V end lost 6 bases, the J end lost 2 bases, and 14 bases lay between the germline ends. The CDR3: CASRPNTGAYEQYF. Here the CDR3 DNA reads TGCGCCAGCAGACCTAACACCGGGGCCTACGAGCAGTACTTC.

The genes are TRBV28 and TRBJ2-3, with D perhaps TRBD2 (5 bases). Trimming stripped 2 bases from V and 0 bases from J, with 12 bases between. CDR1 MDHEN and CDR2 SYDVKM come from the germline V gene. CDR3 length: 16 residues. The CDR3 sequence: CASSLASEASTDTQYF. CDR3 sequence (DNA): TGTGCCAGCAGTTTAGCGTCGGAGGCTAGCACAGATACGCAGTATTTT.

This chain joins TRBV10-3 and TRBJ2-3, with 8 bases fitting TRBD1. Germline V gene lookup returns CDR1 ENHRY and CDR2 SYGVKD. V shed 0 bases, J shed 5 bases, and the junction held 10 bases outside the gene matches. The CDR3 has 17 residues. The CDR3 spells CAISESTDRVAQDTQYF. CDR3 DNA: TGTGCCATCAGTGAGTCGACGGACAGGGTGGCACAAGATACGCAGTATTTT.

The chain joins TRBV14 to TRBJ2-2, with TRBD1 identical over 7 bases. V gave up 4 bases and J gave up 2 bases; unmatched junction bases: 7. Germline V CDR1 and CDR2: SGHDN, FVKESK. This CDR3 contains 16 residues. CDR3 nucleotides: TGTGCCAGCAGCCCAACAGACAGGGTCAACACCGGGGAGCTGTTTTTT. This encodes CASSPTDRVNTGELFF. The variable domain in full, completed from reference TRBV14 and TRBJ2-2, reads EAGVTQFPSHSVIEKGQTVTLRCDPISGHDNLYWYRRVMGKEIKFLLHFVKESKQDESGMPNNRFLAERTGGTYSTLKVQPAELEDSGVYFCASSPTDRVNTGELFFGEGSRLTVL.

The rearrangement links TRBV7-2 to TRBJ1-5; 7 bases fit TRBD1. With V trimmed by 5 bases and J by 6 bases, 10 bases remained unmatched. CDR3 length: 15 amino acids. Germline lookup yields CDR1 SGHTA and CDR2 FQGNSA. The CDR3 DNA reads TGTGCCAGCAGCCCAAGACAGGGTTCGGCTCAGCCCCAGCATTTT. Amino acids: CASSPRQGSAQPQHF. Supplemented by reference TRBV7-2 and TRBJ1-5, the full variable domain reads GAGVSQSPSNKVTEKGKDVELRCDPISGHTALYWYRQSLGQGLEFLIYFQGNSAPDKSGLPSDRFSAERTGGSVSTLTIQRTQQEDSAVYLCASSPRQGSAQPQHFGDGTRLSIL.

The chain combines TRBV6-2 or TRBV6-3 with TRBJ2-1; D call uncertain. The V end was cut by 1 base, the J end by 8 bases, with 6 bases between. Germline CDR1 MNHEY, CDR2 SVGEGT. The CDR3 contains 12 residues. The CDR3 nucleotides are TGTGCCAGCAGTTACTTGGGCGATGAGCAGTTCTTC. Amino acid sequence: CASSYLGDEQFF.

This sequence joins TRBV19 and TRBJ2-6; maybe TRBD2 (5 bases). The CDR3 consists of 15 residues. Germline lookup yields CDR1 LNHDA and CDR2 SQIVND (reference sequence). V was cut by 1 base and J by 5 bases, with 9 bases left in between. CDR3 in DNA: TGTGCCAGTAGTATAGGCCCCGGGAGGGCCAACGTCCTGACTTTC. Translating it yields CASSIGPGRANVLTF.

The V gene is TRBV3-1 (or the pseudogene TRBV3-2), the J gene TRBJ2-1; D might be TRBD2 (6 bases). The CDR3 loop spans 14 amino acids. V was trimmed by 4 bases and J by 2 bases, leaving 9 bases between them. From germline, CDR1 is LGHDT and CDR2 YNNKEL (reference sequence). This chain's CDR3 is CASSLSGPYNEQFF. CDR3 nucleotide sequence: TGTGCCAGCAGCCTTAGCGGCCCCTACAATGAGCAGTTCTTC.

This clone turned up a few times. The rearrangement links TRBV5-4 to TRBJ1-6; D unresolved. The CDR3 has 14 residues. In germline, CDR1 is SGHNT, CDR2 YYREEE (reference sequence). Trimming stripped 0 bases from V and 5 bases from J, with 6 bases between. CDR3 bases: TGTGCCAGCAGCTTGGCGGCGGATAATTCACCCCTCCACTTT. It translates to CASSLAADNSPLHF.

The rearrangement links TRBV5-1 to TRBJ2-1; 8 positions match TRBD2. Trimming took 0 bases from V and 6 from J; bases not matched to a gene: 8. The CDR3 runs to 16 residues. Germline CDR1 and CDR2: SGHRS and YFSETQ. In DNA form, the CDR3 reads TGCGCCAGCAGCTTGGAACCCCTAGCGGGTGCCAATGAGCAGTTCTTC. It yields the protein CASSLEPLAGANEQFF. Filled out from reference TRBV5-1 and TRBJ2-1, the complete variable domain reads KAGVTQTPRYLIKTRGQQVTLSCSPISGHRSVSWYQQTPGQGLQFLFEYFSETQRNKGNFPGRFSGRQFSNSRSEMNVSTLELGDSALYLCASSLEPLAGANEQFFGPGTRLTVL.

This rearrangement joins TRBV2 to TRBJ2-1; D is possibly TRBD2 (6 bases). Germline V lookup: CDR1 SNHLY, CDR2 FYNNEI. Deletions cut 6 bases from V and 7 bases from J, with 16 bases between. The CDR3 consists of 14 residues. The CDR3 is CASRGPVSGNEQFF. In DNA form, the CDR3 reads TGTGCCAGCAGGGGCCCGGTCAGCGGGAATGAGCAGTTCTTC.